This T cell receptor (beta chain) came from a study of T cell repertoires in cytomegalovirus infection. About the research overall: The study used recently identified HLA-C-restricted and well-studied HLA-B-restricted CMV epitopes.

TCRdb re-analysed the reads in MiXCR, keeping a single row per CDR3 protein. The sample consists of 650,000 to 900,000 distinct CDR3 sequences, around a third of them appearing once. The CDR3 covers 15 residues. Trimming pared 1 base from V and 0 bases from J, leaving 7 bases between. CDR1 and CDR2 from the germline V gene are SGHTA and FQGNSA. This clonotype was found a few times. Its cognate antigen is unknown. The V call is TRBV7-2, the J call TRBJ1-5; no firm D call. The specimen was cultured CD8+ T cells from PBMCs, collected from culture after CMV antigen stimulation. The sequence derives from a human donor in good health (CMV status not recorded). Some clones in this sample may be carry-over from other donors' samples. The CDR3 sequence: CASSLEQFSNQPQHF. CDR3 sequence (DNA): TGTGCCAGCAGCTTAGAACAGTTTAGCAATCAGCCCCAGCATTTT.